These T cell receptor beta chains were read from a single sample in a study of T cells in Graves' hyperthyroidism and ophthalmopathy. TCRdb reprocessed the multiplex PCR reads via MiXCR and lists one record per CDR3 protein. The table includes about 410,000 distinct CDR3 sequences, about 14% detected once. The sample taken for sequencing was blood. Source of these receptors: a man aged 18 to 29 with Graves' ophthalmopathy. CDR3s include the opening cysteine and the closing phenylalanine or tryptophan. Clone size is shown for a subset of rows, as once, few, many or a class of expanded clone.

V gene: TRBV12-3/TRBV12-4; J gene: TRBJ2-3; clone size: many; CDR3 protein: CASSRALFTDTQYF
V gene: TRBV7-9; J gene: TRBJ2-1; clone size: many; CDR3 protein: CASKSGVYNEQFF
V gene: TRBV12-5; J gene: TRBJ1-2; clone size: many; CDR3 protein: CASGLVLGGETYGYTF
V gene: TRBV6-6; J gene: TRBJ1-1; clone size: many; CDR3 protein: CASSYSRTAPEAFF
V gene: TRBV6-1; J gene: TRBJ2-3; clone size: few; CDR3 protein: CASSFLAGAPDTQYF
V gene: TRBV14; J gene: TRBJ1-1; clone size: NA; CDR3 protein: CASREGPQGAPFF
V gene: TRBV19; J gene: TRBJ2-7; clone size: NA; CDR3 protein: CASSIGSGGSYEQYF
V gene: TRBV5-1; J gene: TRBJ2-5; clone size: few; CDR3 protein: CASSSGQGWGETQYF
V gene: TRBV5-8; J gene: TRBJ2-1; clone size: few; CDR3 protein: CASSPRSEPYNEQFF
V gene: TRBV4-1; J gene: TRBJ2-3; clone size: few; CDR3 protein: CASSPNTETTDTQYF
V gene: TRBV4-1; J gene: TRBJ2-2; clone size: few; CDR3 protein: CASSGDRGKSNTGELFF
V gene: TRBV7-9; J gene: TRBJ2-1; clone size: many; CDR3 protein: CASSFRTSGGHNEQFF
V gene: TRBV4-2; J gene: TRBJ2-7; clone size: few; CDR3 protein: CASSQDTRTSSYEQYF
V gene: TRBV2; J gene: TRBJ1-5; clone size: many; CDR3 protein: CASSEFAGNQPQHF
V gene: TRBV12-3/TRBV12-4; J gene: TRBJ2-4; clone size: many; CDR3 protein: CASAPGHAIGNIQYF
V gene: TRBV18; J gene: TRBJ2-3; clone size: many; CDR3 protein: CASSPPGTDTQYF
V gene: TRBV27; J gene: TRBJ1-6; clone size: NA; CDR3 protein: CVSSLSDLGRTSPLHF
V gene: TRBV6-1; J gene: TRBJ1-2; clone size: many; CDR3 protein: CASSEHWGGTGYTF
V gene: TRBV24-1; J gene: TRBJ2-1; clone size: few; CDR3 protein: CATGPEAGTNEQFF
V gene: TRBV4-1; J gene: TRBJ2-1; clone size: many; CDR3 protein: CASSPPRDEQFF
V gene: TRBV3-1; J gene: TRBJ2-5; clone size: few; CDR3 protein: CASSQEGQGQEAQYF
V gene: TRBV20-1; J gene: TRBJ2-7; clone size: many; CDR3 protein: CSARAQLAGASYEQYF
V gene: TRBV27; J gene: TRBJ2-3; clone size: many; CDR3 protein: CASSLYSGAPIHTQYF
V gene: TRBV5-1; J gene: TRBJ1-1; clone size: NA; CDR3 protein: CASSPGGGESEAFF
V gene: TRBV29-1; J gene: TRBJ2-2; clone size: many; CDR3 protein: CSVNTGTGNTGELFF
V gene: TRBV6-5; J gene: TRBJ2-5; clone size: many; CDR3 protein: CASSYSIGETQYF
V gene: TRBV28; J gene: TRBJ2-1; clone size: few; CDR3 protein: CVSMGLAGGPVGNEQFF